This entry lists 17 T cell receptor beta chains sequenced from one sample in a study of cytomegalovirus exposure and HLA in healthy donors. 60 Vbeta and 13 Jbeta primers were used in PCR. Clones were sequenced by immunoSEQ multiplex PCR, and TCRdb holds only the in-frame ones, with some missing. This table holds some 41,000 clones. The sequenced material came from PBMCs. These receptors were obtained from a man aged 25 to 40 in good health and CMV-seronegative.

The chain links TRBV19 to TRBJ2-5; 11 bases fit TRBD2. CDR1 and CDR2 (germline): LNHDA, SQIVND (reference sequence). The CDR3 covers 18 residues. The ends lost 3 bases at V and 7 bases at J; junction bases unmatched: 16. The CDR3 sequence: CASSIDRLAGLGVGTQYF. CDR3 sequence (DNA): TGTGCCAGTAGTATTGACCGACTAGCGGGATTGGGAGTAGGGACCCAGTACTTC.

The genes are TRBV18 and TRBJ1-6, with D possibly matching TRBD1 (6 bases). Germline CDR1 and CDR2: KGHSH and LQKENI. The ends were cut back, 3 bases at V and 6 bases at J, with 9 bases in the middle. The CDR3 loop spans 14 amino acids. The CDR3 DNA reads TGTGCCAGCTCACCCCCAGGGGCTAATTCACCCCTCCACTTT. This encodes CASSPPGANSPLHF.

The rearrangement uses TRBV4-3 and TRBJ1-5; D is ambiguous. This CDR3 has 14 amino acids. Germline CDR1 LGHNA, CDR2 YSLEER. Trimming took off 0 bases at V and 1 base at J, with 4 bases between the two ends. The chain's CDR3 is CASSQDRSNQPQHF. CDR3 nucleotides: TGCGCCAGCAGCCAAGACAGAAGCAATCAGCCCCAGCATTTT.

The chain recombines TRBV19 with TRBJ1-1, with TRBD1 matching 8 bases. The germline CDR1 and CDR2 sequences are LNHDA and SQIVND (reference sequence). The J segment lost 2 bases and the V segment lost 5 bases, leaving 7 bases of the junction unmatched. The length of the CDR3 is 15 residues. The CDR3 sequence is CASSWYRGGNTEAFF. As DNA, the CDR3 is TGTGCCAGTAGTTGGTACAGGGGGGGTAACACTGAAGCTTTCTTT. The full variable domain, completed using reference TRBV19 and TRBJ1-1, is DGGITQSPKYLFRKEGQNVTLSCEQNLNHDAMYWYRQDPGQGLRLIYYSQIVNDFQKGDIAEGYSVSREKKESFPLTVTSAQKNPTAFYLCASSWYRGGNTEAFFGQGTRLTVV.

The chain is built from TRBV5-4 and TRBJ2-7; 9 bases are a match to TRBD2. The germline V gene has CDR1 SGHNT and CDR2 YYREEE (reference sequence). This CDR3 contains 15 residues. J was trimmed by 2 bases and V by 4 bases; bases with no gene match: 7. The CDR3 DNA follows: TGTGCCAGCAGCCGTAGCGGGAGAAACCCCTACGAGCAGTACTTC. This encodes CASSRSGRNPYEQYF.

The chain links TRBV19 to TRBJ1-1; no reliable D call. CDR1 is LNHDA, CDR2 SQIVND, per germline (reference sequence). This CDR3 comprises 14 residues. Trimming left V 1 base short and J 4 bases short, with 10 bases between. CDR3 loop: CASSIAIRGTEAFF. CDR3 nucleotides: TGTGCCAGTAGTATAGCCATCCGGGGCACTGAAGCTTTCTTT.

The chain recombines TRBV19 with TRBJ1-1, with D hard to call. The CDR3 consists of 11 residues. Trimming removed 2 bases from V and 6 bases from J, with 4 bases in between. The germline gives CDR1 LNHDA, CDR2 SQIVND (reference sequence). CDR3 in DNA: TGTGCCAGTAGTATAACTGCTGAAGCTTTCTTT. Its translation: CASSITAEAFF.

This chain links TRBV7-2 with TRBJ1-5; 7 nucleotides agree with TRBD1. The CDR3 length is 18 residues. Per the germline V gene, CDR1 is SGHTA and CDR2 is FQGNSA. The ends lost 5 bases at V and 6 bases at J; junction bases unmatched: 19. The DNA of the CDR3 is TGTGCCAGCAGCCCACTCCGGGACAGTCCACTGTACGGTCAGCCCCAGCATTTT. Translation: CASSPLRDSPLYGQPQHF.

The rearrangement joins TRBV23-1 to TRBJ2-1, with 10 bases identical to TRBD1. TRBV23-1 is marked as an open reading frame, function uncertain. CDR3 length: 17 amino acids. V lost 2 bases and J lost 4; bases outside the gene matches: 8. The CDR3, as DNA: TGCGCCAGCAGTCAACCGCCGGACAGGGGGAGTTACAATGAGCAGTTCTTC. Translated, it gives CASSQPPDRGSYNEQFF.

In nucleotides, the CDR3 is TGTGCCAGCTCACGCCCTGGACTAGCGGGAGGGCTCACCGGGGAGCTGTTTTTT. This codes for CASSRPGLAGGLTGELFF. The genes are TRBV18 and TRBJ2-2, with TRBD2 matching over 15 bases. Germline trimming cut 4 bases from V and 4 bases from J; bases unmatched to any gene: 7. This CDR3 is 18 amino acids long. Germline lookup yields CDR1 KGHSH and CDR2 LQKENI.

The rearrangement links TRBV7-2 to TRBJ1-1; 8 bases line up with TRBD1. V shed 0 bases, J shed 4 bases, and the junction held 7 bases outside the gene matches. The length of the CDR3 is 16 residues. Germline-derived CDR1 and CDR2 are SGHTA and FQGNSA. In DNA, the CDR3 is TGTGCCAGCAGCTTAGCTGCAGGGGGCGGAAGCACTGAAGCTTTCTTT. This encodes CASSLAAGGGSTEAFF.

Concerning this clone itself: Other nucleotide sequences from this sample produce the same CDR3. The genes are TRBV4-3 and TRBJ1-6; unclear D gene. Germline V gene sequence: CDR1 LGHNA, CDR2 YSLEER. V was cut by 0 bases and J by 7 bases, with 10 bases left in between. The length of the CDR3 is 15 residues. In nucleotides, the CDR3 is TGCGCCAGCAGCCAAGATTCACGGGTAAATTCACCCCTCCACTTT. It is translated as CASSQDSRVNSPLHF.

The CDR3 sequence is CASSQDRNRGLYGYTF. CDR3 DNA sequence: TGTGCCAGCAGCCAAGATCGAAACAGGGGACTCTATGGCTACACCTTC. The genes are TRBV14 and TRBJ1-2; TRBD1 matches 7 bases. CDR3 length equals 16 residues. Per the germline V gene, CDR1 is SGHDN and CDR2 is FVKESK. V lost 0 bases, J lost 4 bases, and 8 bases stayed unmatched.

The J gene is TRBJ2-7, the V gene TRBV14; the D gene is possibly TRBD1 (6 bases). The CDR3 consists of 14 residues. V lost 4 bases to trimming and J lost 2 bases, with 12 bases between them. Germline values: CDR1 SGHDN, CDR2 FVKESK. The CDR3 bases are TGTGCCAGCAGCCCTCCAGACAGGACCTACGAGCAGTACTTC. It encodes CASSPPDRTYEQYF.

In nucleotides, the CDR3 is TGTGCCAGCAGACCGGACAGAAGTCTGAACTCCTACAATGAGCAGTTCTTC. This codes for CASRPDRSLNSYNEQFF. The V gene is TRBV5-5, the J gene TRBJ2-1; the D gene is possibly TRBD1 (6 bases). Germline lookup yields CDR1 SGHKS and CDR2 YYEKEE (reference sequence). This CDR3 is 17 amino acids long. Trimming removed 5 bases from V and 0 bases from J, with 18 bases in between.

This chain links TRBV4-2 with TRBJ1-4; TRBD1 matches at 8 bases. CDR3 length: 16 amino acids. CDR1 LGHNA and CDR2 YNFKEQ come from the germline V gene. Trimming cost V 4 bases and J 8 bases; bases outside gene matches: 12. Written as DNA, the CDR3 is TGTGCCAGCAGCCCCGGACAGGGTGAGGGGAGAGAAAAACTGTTTTTT. The encoded protein is CASSPGQGEGREKLFF.

This chain links TRBV30 with TRBJ2-7; TRBD2 is a possible D gene (7 bases). CDR1 and CDR2 (germline): GTSNPN, SVGIG (reference sequence). The V end lost 1 base, the J end lost 2 bases, and 12 bases lay between the germline ends. CDR3 length: 14 residues. CDR3 protein: CAWSEGGAAYEQYF. The CDR3 nucleotides are TGTGCCTGGAGTGAAGGGGGGGCAGCCTACGAGCAGTACTTC.